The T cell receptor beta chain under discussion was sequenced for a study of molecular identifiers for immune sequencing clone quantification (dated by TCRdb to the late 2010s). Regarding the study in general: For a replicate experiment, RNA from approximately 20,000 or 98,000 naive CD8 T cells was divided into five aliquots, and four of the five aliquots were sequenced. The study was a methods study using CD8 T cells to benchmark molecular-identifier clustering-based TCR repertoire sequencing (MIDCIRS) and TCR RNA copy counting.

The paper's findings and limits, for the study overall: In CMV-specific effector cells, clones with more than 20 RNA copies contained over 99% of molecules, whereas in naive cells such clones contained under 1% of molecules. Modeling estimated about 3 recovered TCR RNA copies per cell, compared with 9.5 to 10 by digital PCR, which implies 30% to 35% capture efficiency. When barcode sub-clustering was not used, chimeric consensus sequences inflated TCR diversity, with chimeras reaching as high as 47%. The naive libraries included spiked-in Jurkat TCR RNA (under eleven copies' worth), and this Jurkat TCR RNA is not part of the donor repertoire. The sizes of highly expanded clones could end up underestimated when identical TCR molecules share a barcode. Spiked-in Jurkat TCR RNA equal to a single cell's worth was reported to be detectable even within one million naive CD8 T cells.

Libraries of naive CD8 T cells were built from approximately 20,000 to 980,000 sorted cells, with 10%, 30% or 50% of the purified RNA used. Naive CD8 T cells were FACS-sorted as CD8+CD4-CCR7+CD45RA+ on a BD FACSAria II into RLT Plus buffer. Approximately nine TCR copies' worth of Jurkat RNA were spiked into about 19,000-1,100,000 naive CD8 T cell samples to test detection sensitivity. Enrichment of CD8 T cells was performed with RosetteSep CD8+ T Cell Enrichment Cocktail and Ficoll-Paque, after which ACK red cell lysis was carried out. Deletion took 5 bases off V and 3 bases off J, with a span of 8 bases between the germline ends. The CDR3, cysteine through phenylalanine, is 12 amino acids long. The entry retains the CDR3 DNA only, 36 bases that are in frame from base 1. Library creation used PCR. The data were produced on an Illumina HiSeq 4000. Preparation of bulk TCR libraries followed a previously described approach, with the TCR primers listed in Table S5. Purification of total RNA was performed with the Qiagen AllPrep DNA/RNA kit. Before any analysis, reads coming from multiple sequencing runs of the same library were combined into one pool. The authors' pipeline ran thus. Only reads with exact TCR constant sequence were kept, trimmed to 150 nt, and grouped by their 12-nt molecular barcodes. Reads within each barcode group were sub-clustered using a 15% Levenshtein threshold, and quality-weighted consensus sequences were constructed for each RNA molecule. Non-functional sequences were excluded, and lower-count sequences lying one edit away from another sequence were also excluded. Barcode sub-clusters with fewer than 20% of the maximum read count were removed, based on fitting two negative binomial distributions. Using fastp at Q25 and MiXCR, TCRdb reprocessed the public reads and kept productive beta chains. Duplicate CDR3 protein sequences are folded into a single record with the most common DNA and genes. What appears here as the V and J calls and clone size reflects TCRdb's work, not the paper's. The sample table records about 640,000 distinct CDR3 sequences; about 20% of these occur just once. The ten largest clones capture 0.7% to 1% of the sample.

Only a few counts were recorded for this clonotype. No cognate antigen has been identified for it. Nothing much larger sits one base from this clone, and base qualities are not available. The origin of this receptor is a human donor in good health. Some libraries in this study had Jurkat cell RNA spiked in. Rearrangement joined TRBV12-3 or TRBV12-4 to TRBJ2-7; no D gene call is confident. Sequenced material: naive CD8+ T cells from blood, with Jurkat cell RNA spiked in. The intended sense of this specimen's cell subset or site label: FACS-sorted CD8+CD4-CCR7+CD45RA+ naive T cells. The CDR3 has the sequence CASSVQFYEQYF. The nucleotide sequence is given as TGTGCCAGCAGTGTACAGTTCTACGAGCAGTACTTC.